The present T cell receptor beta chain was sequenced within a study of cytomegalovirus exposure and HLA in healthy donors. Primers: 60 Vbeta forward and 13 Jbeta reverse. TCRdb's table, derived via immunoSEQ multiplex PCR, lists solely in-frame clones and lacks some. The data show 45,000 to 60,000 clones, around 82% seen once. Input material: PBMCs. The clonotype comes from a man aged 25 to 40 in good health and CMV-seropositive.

The CDR3, as DNA: TGCAGCGCGCTCAGGGGGCAAGAGACCCAGTACTTC. Its protein is CSALRGQETQYF. The chain recombines TRBV29-1 with TRBJ2-5; 7 nucleotides align to TRBD1. Germline lookup yields CDR1 SQVTM and CDR2 ANQGSEA. J lost 2 bases, V lost 7 bases, and 4 bases had no gene match. This CDR3 has 12 amino acids.